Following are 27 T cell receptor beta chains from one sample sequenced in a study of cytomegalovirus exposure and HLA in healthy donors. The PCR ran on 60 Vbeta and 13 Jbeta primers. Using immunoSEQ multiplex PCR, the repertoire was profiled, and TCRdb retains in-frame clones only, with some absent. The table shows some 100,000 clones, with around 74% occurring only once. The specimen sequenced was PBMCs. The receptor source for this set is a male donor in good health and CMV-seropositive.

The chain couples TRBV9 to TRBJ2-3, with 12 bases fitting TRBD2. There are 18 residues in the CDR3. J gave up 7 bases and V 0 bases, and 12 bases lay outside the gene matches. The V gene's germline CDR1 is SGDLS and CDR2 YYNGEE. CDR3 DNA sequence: TGTGCCAGCAGCGTAGACCCTAGCGGGGGGGCCTTAGGGCATACGCAGTATTTT. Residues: CASSVDPSGGALGHTQYF. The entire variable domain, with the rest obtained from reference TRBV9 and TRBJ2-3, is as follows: DSGVTQTPKHLITATGQRVTLRCSPRSGDLSVYWYQQSLDQGLQFLIQYYNGEERAKGNILERFSAQQFPDLHSELNLSSLELGDSALYFCASSVDPSGGALGHTQYFGPGTRLTVL.

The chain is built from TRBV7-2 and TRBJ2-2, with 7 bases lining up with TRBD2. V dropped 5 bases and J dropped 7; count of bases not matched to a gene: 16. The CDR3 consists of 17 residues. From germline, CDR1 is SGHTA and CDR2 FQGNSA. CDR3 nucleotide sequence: TGTGCCAGCAGCCCCCAGAGTCGATGGGGGAGGGGCGGGGAGCTGTTTTTT. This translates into CASSPQSRWGRGGELFF.

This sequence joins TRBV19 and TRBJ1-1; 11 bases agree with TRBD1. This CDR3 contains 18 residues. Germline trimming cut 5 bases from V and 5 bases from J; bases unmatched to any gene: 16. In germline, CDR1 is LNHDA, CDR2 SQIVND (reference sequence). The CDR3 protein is CASSPPQSLGTGGTEAFF. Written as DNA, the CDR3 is TGTGCCAGTAGTCCACCCCAGAGTCTCGGGACAGGGGGGACTGAAGCTTTCTTT.

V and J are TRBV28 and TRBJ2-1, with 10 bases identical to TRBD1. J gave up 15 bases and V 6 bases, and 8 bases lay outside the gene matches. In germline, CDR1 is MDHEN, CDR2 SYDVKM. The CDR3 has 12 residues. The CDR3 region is CASSRDRGWGFF. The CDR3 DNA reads TGTGCCAGCAGCAGGGACAGGGGATGGGGGTTCTTC.

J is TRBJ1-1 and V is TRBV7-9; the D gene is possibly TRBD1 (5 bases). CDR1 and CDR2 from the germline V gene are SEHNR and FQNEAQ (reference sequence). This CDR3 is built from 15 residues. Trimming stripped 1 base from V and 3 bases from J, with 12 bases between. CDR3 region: CASSLGPGVDTEAFF. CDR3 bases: TGTGCCAGCAGCTTAGGTCCGGGGGTTGACACTGAAGCTTTCTTT.

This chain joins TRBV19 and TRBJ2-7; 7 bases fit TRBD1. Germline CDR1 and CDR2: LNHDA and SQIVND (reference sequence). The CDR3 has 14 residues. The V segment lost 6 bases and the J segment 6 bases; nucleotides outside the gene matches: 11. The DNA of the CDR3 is TGTGCCAGTAGGATCACGGGACAGAAGACCGAGCAGTACTTC. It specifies CASRITGQKTEQYF.

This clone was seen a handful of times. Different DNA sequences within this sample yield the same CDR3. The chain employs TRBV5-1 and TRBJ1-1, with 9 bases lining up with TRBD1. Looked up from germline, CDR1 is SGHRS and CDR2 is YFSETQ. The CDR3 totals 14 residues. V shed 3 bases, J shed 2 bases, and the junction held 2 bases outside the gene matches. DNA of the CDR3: TGCGCCAGCAGCTCGGGACAGGGTAACACTGAAGCTTTCTTT. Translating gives CASSSGQGNTEAFF.

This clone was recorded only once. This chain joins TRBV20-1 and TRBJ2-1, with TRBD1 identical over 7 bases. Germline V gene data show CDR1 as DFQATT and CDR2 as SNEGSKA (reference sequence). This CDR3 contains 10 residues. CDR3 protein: CKGQYNEQFF. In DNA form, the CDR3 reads TGCAAGGGACAGTACAATGAGCAGTTCTTC.

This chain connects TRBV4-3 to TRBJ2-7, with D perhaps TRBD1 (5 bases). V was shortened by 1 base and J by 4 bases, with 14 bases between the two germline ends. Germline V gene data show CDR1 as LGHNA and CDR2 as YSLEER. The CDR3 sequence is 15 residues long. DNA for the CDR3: TGCGCCAGCAGCCAAGGCCCAGGGCCTATTTACGAGCAGTACTTC. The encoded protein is CASSQGPGPIYEQYF.

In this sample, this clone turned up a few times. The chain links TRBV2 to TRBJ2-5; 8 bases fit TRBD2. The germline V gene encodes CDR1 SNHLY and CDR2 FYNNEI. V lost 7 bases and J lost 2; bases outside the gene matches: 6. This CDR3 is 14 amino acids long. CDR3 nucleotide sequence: TGTGCCAGCACATCGGGGACTAGGCAAGAGACCCAGTACTTC. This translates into CASTSGTRQETQYF.

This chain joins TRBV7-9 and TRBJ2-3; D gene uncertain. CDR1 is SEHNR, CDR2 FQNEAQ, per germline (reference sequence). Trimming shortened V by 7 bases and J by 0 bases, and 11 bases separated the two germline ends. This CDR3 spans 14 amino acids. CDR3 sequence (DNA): TGTGCCAGCAACCCGACATCTAGCACAGATACGCAGTATTTT. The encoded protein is CASNPTSSTDTQYF.

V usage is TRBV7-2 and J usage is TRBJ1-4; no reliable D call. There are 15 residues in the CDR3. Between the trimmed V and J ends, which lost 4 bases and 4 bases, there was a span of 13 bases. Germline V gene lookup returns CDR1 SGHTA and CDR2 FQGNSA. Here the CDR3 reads CASSWAPDDNEKLFF. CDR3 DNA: TGTGCCAGCAGCTGGGCTCCAGACGATAATGAAAAACTGTTTTTT.

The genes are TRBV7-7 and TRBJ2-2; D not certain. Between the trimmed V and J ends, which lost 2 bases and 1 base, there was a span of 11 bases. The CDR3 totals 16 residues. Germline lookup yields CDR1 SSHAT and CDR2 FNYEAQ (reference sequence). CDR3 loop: CASSLLGRLNTGELFF. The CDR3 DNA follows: TGTGCCAGCAGCTTATTGGGCAGGCTGAACACCGGGGAGCTGTTTTTT.

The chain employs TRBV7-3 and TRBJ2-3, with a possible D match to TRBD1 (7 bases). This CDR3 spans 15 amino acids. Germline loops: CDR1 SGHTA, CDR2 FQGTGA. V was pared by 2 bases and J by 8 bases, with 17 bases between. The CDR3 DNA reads TGTGCCAGCAGCTTACTAGGAGGGGGCCGCGGTACGCAGTATTTT. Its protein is CASSLLGGGRGTQYF. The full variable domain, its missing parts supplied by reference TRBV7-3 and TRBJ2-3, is GAGVSQTPSNKVTEKGKYVELRCDPISGHTALYWYRQSLGQGPEFLIYFQGTGAADDSGLPNDRFFAVRPEGSVSTLKIQRTERGDSAVYLCASSLLGGGRGTQYFGPGTRLTVL.

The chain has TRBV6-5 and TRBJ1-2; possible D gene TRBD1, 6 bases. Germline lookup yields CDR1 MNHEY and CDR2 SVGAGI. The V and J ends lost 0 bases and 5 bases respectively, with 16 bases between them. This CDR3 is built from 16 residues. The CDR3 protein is CASSYSQGLLQYGYTF. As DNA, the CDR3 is TGTGCCAGCAGTTACTCCCAGGGGCTCCTTCAGTATGGCTACACCTTC.

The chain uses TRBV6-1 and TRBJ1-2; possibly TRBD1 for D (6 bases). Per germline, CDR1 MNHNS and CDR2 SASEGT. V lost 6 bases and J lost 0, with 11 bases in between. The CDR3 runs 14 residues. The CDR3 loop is CASRWTAPNYGYTF. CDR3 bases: TGTGCCAGCAGATGGACAGCCCCTAACTATGGCTACACCTTC.

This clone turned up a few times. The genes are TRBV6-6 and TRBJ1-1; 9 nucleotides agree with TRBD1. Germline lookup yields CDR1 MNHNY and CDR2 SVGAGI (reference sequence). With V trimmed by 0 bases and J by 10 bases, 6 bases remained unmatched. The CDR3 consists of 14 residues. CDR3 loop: CASSYSPDRGIAFF. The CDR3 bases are TGTGCCAGCAGTTACTCCCCCGACAGGGGGATAGCTTTCTTT.

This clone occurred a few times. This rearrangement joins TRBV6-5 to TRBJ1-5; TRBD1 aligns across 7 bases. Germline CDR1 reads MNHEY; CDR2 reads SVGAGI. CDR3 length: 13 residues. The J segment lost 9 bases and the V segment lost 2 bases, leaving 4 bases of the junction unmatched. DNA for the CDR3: TGTGCCAGCAGTTACGGGCCAGGGGGGCCCCAGCATTTT. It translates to CASSYGPGGPQHF.

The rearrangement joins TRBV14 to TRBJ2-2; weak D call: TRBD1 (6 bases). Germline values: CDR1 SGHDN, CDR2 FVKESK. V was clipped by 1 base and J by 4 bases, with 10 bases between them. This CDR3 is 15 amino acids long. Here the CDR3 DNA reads TGTGCCAGCAGCCAAGCCAGGGGCGGCACCGGGGAGCTGTTTTTT. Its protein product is CASSQARGGTGELFF.

The DNA for the CDR3 is TGTGCCATCAATCATAACAGGGGTGGGCCCGGGGAGCTGTTTTTT. This encodes CAINHNRGGPGELFF. V usage is TRBV10-3 and J usage is TRBJ2-2; 7 bases are a match to TRBD1. This CDR3 comprises 15 residues. Unmatched junction bases numbered 11, after V lost 7 bases and J lost 6 bases. In germline, CDR1 is ENHRY, CDR2 SYGVKD.

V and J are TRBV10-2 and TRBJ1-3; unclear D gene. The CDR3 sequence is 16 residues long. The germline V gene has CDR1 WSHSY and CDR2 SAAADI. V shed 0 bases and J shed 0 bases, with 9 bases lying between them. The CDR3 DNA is TGCGCCAGCAGTGAGTCAGGAGGAAGCTCTGGAAACACCATATATTTT. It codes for CASSESGGSSGNTIYF.

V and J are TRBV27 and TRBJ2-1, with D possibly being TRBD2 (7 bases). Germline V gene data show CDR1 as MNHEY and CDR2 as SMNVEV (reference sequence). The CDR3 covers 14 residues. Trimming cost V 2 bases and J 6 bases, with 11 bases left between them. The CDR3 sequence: CASSLRGGPNEQFF. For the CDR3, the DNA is TGTGCCAGCAGTTTAAGGGGGGGCCCCAATGAGCAGTTCTTC.

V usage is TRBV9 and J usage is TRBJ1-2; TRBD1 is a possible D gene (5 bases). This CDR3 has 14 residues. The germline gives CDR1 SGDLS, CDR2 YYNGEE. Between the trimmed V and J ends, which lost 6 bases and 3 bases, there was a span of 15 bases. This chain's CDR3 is CASNKGLRDYGYTF. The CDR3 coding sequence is TGTGCCAGCAACAAGGGACTGAGGGACTATGGCTACACCTTC.

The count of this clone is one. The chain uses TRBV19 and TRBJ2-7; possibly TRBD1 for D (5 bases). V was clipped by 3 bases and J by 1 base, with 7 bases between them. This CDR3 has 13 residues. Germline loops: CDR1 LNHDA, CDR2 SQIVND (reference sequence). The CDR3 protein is CASSITGSYEQYF. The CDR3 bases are TGTGCCAGTAGTATCACAGGATCCTACGAGCAGTACTTC. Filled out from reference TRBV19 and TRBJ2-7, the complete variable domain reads DGGITQSPKYLFRKEGQNVTLSCEQNLNHDAMYWYRQDPGQGLRLIYYSQIVNDFQKGDIAEGYSVSREKKESFPLTVTSAQKNPTAFYLCASSITGSYEQYFGPGTRLTVT.

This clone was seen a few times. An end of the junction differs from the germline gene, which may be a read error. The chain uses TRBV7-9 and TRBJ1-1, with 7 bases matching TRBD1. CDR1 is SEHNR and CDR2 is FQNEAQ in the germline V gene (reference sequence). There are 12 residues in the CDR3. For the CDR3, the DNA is TGTTCCAGCAAGGGTGACAGGGCTGAAGCTTTCTTT. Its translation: CSSKGDRAEAFF.

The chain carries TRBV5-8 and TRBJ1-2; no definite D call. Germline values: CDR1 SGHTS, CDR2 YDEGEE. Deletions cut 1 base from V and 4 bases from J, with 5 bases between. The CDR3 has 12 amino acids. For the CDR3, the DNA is TGTGCCAGCAGCTTGTATCGCTATGGCTACACCTTC. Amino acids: CASSLYRYGYTF.

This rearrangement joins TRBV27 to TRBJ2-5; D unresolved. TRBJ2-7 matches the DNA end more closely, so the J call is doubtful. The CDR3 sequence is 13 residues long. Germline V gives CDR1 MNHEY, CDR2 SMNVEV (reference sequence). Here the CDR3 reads CASSLSPDYEQYF. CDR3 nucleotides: TGTGCCAGCAGTTTAAGCCCAGACTACGAGCAGTACTTC.